The 19 T cell receptor beta chains below all came from one sample that was sequenced in a study of neurological immune-mediated disorders. Via MiXCR, TCRdb re-called the 5' RACE reads, giving one row per CDR3 protein. This table has about 54,000 distinct CDR3 sequences, just under 4% appearing once. The sequencing input was CD4+ T cells from blood. The source of these receptors is a woman in her thirties or forties with multiple sclerosis.

There are many counts of this clonotype. V and J are TRBV5-1 and TRBJ2-3; tentatively, D is TRBD1 (5 bases). Per germline, CDR1 SGHRS and CDR2 YFSETQ. The CDR3 contains 15 residues. Trimming shortened V by 2 bases and J by 0 bases, and 10 bases separated the two germline ends. The CDR3 region has the DNA TGCGCCAGCAGCTTTACAGGCCCGAGCACAGATACGCAGTATTTT. As protein: CASSFTGPSTDTQYF.

This clonotype has ten or more counts. V is TRBV5-1 and J is TRBJ2-3; D gene ambiguous. V was pared by 1 base and J by 0 bases, with 6 bases between. Germline assignment: CDR1 SGHRS and CDR2 YFSETQ. The CDR3 totals 14 residues. The CDR3 coding sequence is TGCGCCAGCAGCTTGATAATCAGCACAGATACGCAGTATTTT. This translates into CASSLIISTDTQYF.

This clonotype was picked up many times. CDR3 coding DNA: TGTGCCACTGGCCCAATTGATCGACAGGGTAAGTACGAGCAGTACTTC. Its protein is CATGPIDRQGKYEQYF. The chain uses TRBV12-3 or TRBV12-4 and TRBJ2-7; 7 nucleotides line up with TRBD1. V shed 10 bases and J 4 bases; nucleotides not matched to a gene: 19. This CDR3 region has 16 residues.

In its sample, this clonotype was seen a few times. V and J are TRBV2 and TRBJ2-1; maybe TRBD2 (7 bases). Germline loops: CDR1 SNHLY, CDR2 FYNNEI. V gave up 2 bases and J gave up 2 bases, with 10 bases separating them. This CDR3 comprises 15 residues. The DNA for the CDR3 is TGTGCCAGCAGTGAACGGGGGGCCCCCTACAATGAGCAGTTCTTC. This codes for CASSERGAPYNEQFF.

Many counts were recorded for this clonotype. V is TRBV27 and J is TRBJ1-4; maybe TRBD1 (5 bases). The length of the CDR3 is 13 residues. Germline loops: CDR1 MNHEY, CDR2 SMNVEV (reference sequence). V lost 8 bases to trimming and J lost 8 bases, with 15 bases between them. The CDR3 reads CASRGGGEEKLFF. Here the CDR3 DNA reads TGTGCCAGCCGGGGGGGAGGAGAAGAAAAACTGTTTTTT.

This clonotype was observed many times. The gene calls are TRBV5-1 and TRBJ1-1, with TRBD1 matching over 7 bases. CDR3 length: 18 residues. From germline, CDR1 is SGHRS and CDR2 YFSETQ. V shed 4 bases, J shed 1 base, and the junction held 16 bases outside the gene matches. CDR3 DNA: TGCGCCAGCAGCCTACAATACTCCTTACAGGGGAAGAACACTGAAGCTTTCTTT. This translates into CASSLQYSLQGKNTEAFF.

This clonotype has a count of ten or more. V is TRBV20-1 and J is TRBJ2-2; D may correspond to TRBD1 or TRBD2 (5 bases each). Between the trimmed V and J ends, which lost 0 bases and 6 bases, there was a span of 14 bases. This CDR3 has 15 residues. Germline lookup yields CDR1 DFQATT and CDR2 SNEGSKA (reference sequence). In DNA, the CDR3 is TGCAGTGCTAGAGATAGGGGAGTCGGGGCCGGGGAGCTGTTTTTT. It is translated as CSARDRGVGAGELFF.

This clonotype showed up many times. The CDR3 region has the DNA TGCGCTACCAGAGGCCCTCTAATCGGCACTGAAGCTTTCTTT. Its translation is CATRGPLIGTEAFF. The chain employs TRBV4-1 and TRBJ1-1, with D uncertain. CDR3 length equals 14 residues. Germline values: CDR1 MGHRA, CDR2 YSYEKL.

This clonotype came up many times. Here the CDR3 DNA reads TGTGCCAGCAGCTTAACGGCCAGTTCCGGGGCCAACGTCCTGACTTTC. This sequence encodes CASSLTASSGANVLTF. V usage is TRBV7-3 and J usage is TRBJ2-6; the D is unclear. The CDR3 totals 16 residues. Trimming pared 0 bases from V and 4 bases from J, leaving 10 bases between. Germline CDR1 SGHTA, CDR2 FQGTGA.

This clonotype was counted at least ten times. The chain employs TRBV12-3 or TRBV12-4 and TRBJ2-5, with D unclear. The CDR3 spans 14 residues. V lost 3 bases, J lost 5 bases, and 13 bases lay in between. CDR3 nucleotides: TGTGCCAGCAGTTTGCACAGAAAGGCGGAGACCCAGTACTTC. Protein product: CASSLHRKAETQYF.

In this sample, this clonotype turned up many times. The chain couples TRBV5-1 to TRBJ1-1, with TRBD1 matching over 11 bases. CDR1 and CDR2 from the germline V gene are SGHRS and YFSETQ. The CDR3 has 16 amino acids. Trimming took 0 bases from V and 3 from J; bases not matched to a gene: 4. CDR3 loop: CASSLGRTGGYTEAFF. CDR3 in DNA: TGCGCCAGCAGCTTGGGCCGGACAGGGGGCTACACTGAAGCTTTCTTT.

This clonotype was detected ten times or more. This chain links TRBV5-1 with TRBJ2-5; 7 nucleotides match TRBD1. Germline CDR1 is SGHRS and CDR2 is YFSETQ. The V and J ends lost 5 bases and 0 bases, in that order; junction bases with no gene match: 7. CDR3 length: 15 amino acids. The CDR3 sequence: CASSRGQIYQETQYF. CDR3 nucleotides: TGCGCCAGCAGTAGGGGACAGATTTACCAAGAGACCCAGTACTTC.

In this sample, this clonotype turned up many times. The chain combines TRBV5-1 with TRBJ2-2; 9 positions match TRBD1. The germline V gene has CDR1 SGHRS and CDR2 YFSETQ. The CDR3 contains 16 residues. Unmatched junction bases numbered 6, after V lost 0 bases and J lost 6 bases. CDR3 region: CASSLVWTGAAGELFF. CDR3 bases: TGCGCCAGCAGCTTGGTTTGGACAGGGGCTGCCGGGGAGCTGTTTTTT.

This clonotype appeared many times. The chain couples TRBV7-8 to TRBJ1-2, with 9 nucleotides matching TRBD1. This CDR3 has 16 amino acids. Unmatched junction bases numbered 14, after V lost 6 bases and J lost 6 bases. Germline-derived CDR1 and CDR2 are SGHVS and FQNEAQ. The CDR3 DNA reads as TGTGCCAGCAGAGCATGGGACAGGGAAAGCGGGAATGGCTACACCTTC. Protein product: CASRAWDRESGNGYTF.

This clonotype showed up many times. V gene TRBV2 combines with J gene TRBJ2-3, with unresolved D. CDR3 length equals 13 residues. Trimming removed 6 bases from V and 6 bases from J, with 13 bases in between. CDR1 and CDR2 from the germline V gene are SNHLY and FYNNEI. CDR3 loop: CASRIRAGDTQYF. For the CDR3, the DNA is TGTGCCAGCAGAATCCGGGCCGGGGATACGCAGTATTTT.

In this sample, this clonotype turned up many times. CDR3 nucleotides: TGTGCCAGCAGTGAAGTTTTTGGGGTTGGCACTGAAGCTTTCTTT. Its protein product is CASSEVFGVGTEAFF. The rearrangement links TRBV6-1 to TRBJ1-1; D is uncertain. The CDR3 runs to 15 residues. Germline V CDR1 and CDR2: MNHNS, SASEGT. Trimming removed 1 base from V and 4 bases from J, with 13 bases in between.

Ten or more counts support this clonotype. The V and J genes are TRBV5-1 and TRBJ2-5; D might be TRBD1 (5 bases). Trimming removed 1 base from V and 4 bases from J, with 11 bases in between. The length of the CDR3 is 14 residues. Germline V gene data show CDR1 as SGHRS and CDR2 as YFSETQ. In DNA form, the CDR3 reads TGCGCCAGCAGCTTGATAGGGGTCTCAGAGACCCAGTACTTC. Its protein is CASSLIGVSETQYF.

As concerns this clonotype: Because the CDR3 is missing its conserved closing phenylalanine or tryptophan, this is likely a read error. No DNA is shown, since the ends of the CDR3 on it are uncertain; the CDR3 is the one TCRdb lists. This chain uses TRBV5-1 with TRBJ2-5; TRBD1, the table's D call, was not compared with the DNA. Termini included, the CDR3 measures 16 amino acids. Per the germline V gene, CDR1 is SGHRS and CDR2 is YFSETQ. CDR3 sequence: CASSQQGARSPLHFGN.

This clonotype was seen repeatedly, ten times or more. This chain connects TRBV29-1 to TRBJ1-2; no firm D call. Germline V gives CDR1 SQVTM, CDR2 ANQGSEA. This CDR3 has 13 amino acids. Trimming took off 4 bases at V and 5 bases at J, with 14 bases between the two ends. CDR3 sequence: CSVGRTTGYGYTF. The DNA of the CDR3 is TGCAGCGTTGGGAGGACCACGGGGTATGGCTACACCTTC.